These T cell receptor beta chains were read from a single sample in a study of response to subunit inactivated influenza vaccine. Via MiXCR, TCRdb re-called the RT-PCR reads, giving one row per CDR3 protein. Of hundreds of thousands of distinct CDR3 sequences in the sample, around 15% were seen once. The sequenced sample was PBMCs from blood, obtained 14 to 15 days before vaccination. The source is a man aged 50 or older who received an inactivated influenza vaccine. CDR3s leave out the opening cysteine and the closing phenylalanine or tryptophan. Part of the rows lack a size; the others show once, few, many or a class for expanded clones.

J | V | size | CDR3
TRBJ2-7 | TRBV20-1 | few | SARVGPIAGEQY
TRBJ2-5 | TRBV10-3 | many | AISEREETQY
TRBJ2-4 | TRBV4-3 | few | ASSQDRREGAIQY
TRBJ2-7 | TRBV21-1 | - | ASTSYPDGDGEQY
TRBJ2-2 | TRBV19 | few | ASSILSSRELF
TRBJ2-5 | TRBV7-9 | - | ASSDRADQETQY
TRBJ2-5 | TRBV6-2/TRBV6-3 | many | ASRTSETQY
TRBJ2-7 | TRBV6-2/TRBV6-3 | many | ASRVAGGYEQY
TRBJ2-7 | TRBV5-1 | many | ASSYGQARTYEQY
TRBJ2-5 | TRBV7-9 | - | ASSLGNGASGETQY
TRBJ2-1 | TRBV4-1 | many | ASSQVLAGGPRF
TRBJ2-1 | TRBV7-3 | few | ASSSGTTTYNEQF
TRBJ1-1 | TRBV20-1 | many | SAKRQMMNTEAF
TRBJ2-1 | TRBV24-1 | - | ATSVETSNEQF
TRBJ1-5 | TRBV24-1 | few | ATSDSQGINQPQH
TRBJ1-1 | TRBV6-2/TRBV6-3 | - | ASSYSVSPWTVPEAF
TRBJ2-2 | TRBV28 | few | ASSLFGGGVGELF
TRBJ2-5 | TRBV6-2/TRBV6-3 | - | ASSYDRFYQETQY
TRBJ2-1 | TRBV6-1 | few | ASSSLAGRGSYNEQF
TRBJ2-1 | TRBV15 | few | ATSRASGGLNEQF
TRBJ1-1 | TRBV7-9 | many | ASSLMGDSTEAF
TRBJ1-3 | TRBV20-1 | - | SARHLGNTIY
TRBJ2-3 | TRBV3-1 | - | ASSQGGDRFTDTQY
TRBJ2-5 | TRBV20-1 | - | SARDLGGLSKETQY
TRBJ2-1 | TRBV12-3/TRBV12-4 | - | ASSTRTGAVDEQF
TRBJ1-5 | TRBV29-1 | many | SVGGVNQPQH
TRBJ2-7 | TRBV20-1 | - | SLAGGDYEQY
TRBJ2-5 | TRBV7-9 | - | ASSLDQGIRETQY
TRBJ2-7 | TRBV20-1 | - | SATGTSIYEQY
TRBJ2-1 | TRBV9 | many | ASSPRVSSGNNEQF
TRBJ2-6 | TRBV6-2/TRBV6-3 | - | ASRDPGSAGANVLT
TRBJ2-7 | TRBV12-3/TRBV12-4 | few | ASSLEGYWDYEQY
TRBJ2-3 | TRBV7-2 | few | ASSSRAAGRGDTQY
TRBJ1-1 | TRBV6-1 | few | ASSTKTGGGTEAF
TRBJ1-1 | TRBV5-1 | - | ASSLARVGTGFLDTEAF
TRBJ2-5 | TRBV5-1 | many | ASSLVADGEETQY
TRBJ2-6 | TRBV7-2 | - | ARGDSSSGANVLT
TRBJ1-5 | TRBV6-5 | - | ASSDLSTGVEGQPQH
TRBJ1-1 | TRBV7-9 | - | ASSSKVTRNTEAF
TRBJ2-3 | TRBV5-1 | many | ASSFPGQSTDTQY
TRBJ2-1 | TRBV29-1 | few | SVEEGGCEQF
TRBJ2-2 | TRBV28 | few | ASSLPGLAGGPNTGELF
TRBJ2-3 | TRBV29-1 | many | SVGVGPHTDTQY
TRBJ2-3 | TRBV3-1 | many | ASSPGRNTDTQY
TRBJ2-5 | TRBV28 | - | ASSWASGSTDRETQY
TRBJ2-7 | TRBV12-3/TRBV12-4 | few | ASSFRVPPQQY
TRBJ2-3 | TRBV6-5 | few | ASSYDAGSTDTQY
TRBJ2-3 | TRBV6-6 | - | ASSHKVIDTQY
TRBJ1-1 | TRBV5-5 | many | ASSWTGMNTEAF